These 12 T cell receptor beta chains came from one sample sequenced in a study of early T cells in non-severe SARS-CoV-2 infection. TCRdb ran MiXCR on the 5' RACE reads and lists one entry per CDR3 protein. This table holds about 46,000 distinct CDR3 sequences, roughly 5.7% found once. Sequences were derived from whole blood, sampled at baseline. These receptors were collected from an adult who was a healthcare worker with PCR-confirmed SARS-CoV-2 infection or an uninfected control (not recorded which).

This clonotype was counted many times. V and J are TRBV6-5 and TRBJ2-2, with 10 bases matching TRBD2. V trimming: 8 bases; J trimming: 0 bases; junction bases outside the gene matches: 9. The CDR3 sequence is 17 residues long. Germline lookup yields CDR1 MNHEY and CDR2 SVGAGI. The CDR3 DNA sequence: TGTGCCAGCTCAAGAGGGCTAGCGGGAGCGAACACCGGGGAGCTGTTTTTT. As protein: CASSRGLAGANTGELFF.

The table lists this clonotype with many counts. The V call is TRBV7-8, the J call TRBJ1-1, with TRBD1 as a possible D gene (5 bases). Germline CDR1 and CDR2: SGHVS and FQNEAQ. The CDR3 consists of 15 residues. V was cut by 4 bases and J by 3 bases, with 15 bases left in between. CDR3 in amino acids: CASSSTVVLDTEAFF. The CDR3 DNA is TGTGCCAGCAGCTCGACAGTCGTCTTAGACACTGAAGCTTTCTTT.

In its sample, this clonotype was seen many times. J is TRBJ2-5 and V is TRBV12-3 or TRBV12-4; the D gene is possibly TRBD2 (5 bases). V shed 10 bases and J shed 2 bases, with 11 bases lying between them. This CDR3 has 12 amino acids. DNA of the CDR3: TGTGCCACCTCAAGAGGGCAAGAGACCCAGTACTTC. It is translated as CATSRGQETQYF.

This clonotype has at least ten counts. The chain uses TRBV7-2 and TRBJ1-1, with D uncertain. This CDR3 comprises 15 residues. Germline V gene sequence: CDR1 SGHTA, CDR2 FQGNSA. The V and J ends lost 1 base and 7 bases respectively, with 16 bases between them. CDR3 DNA: TGTGCCAGCAGCTTAGGTCTCCCCGAAAGTAATGAAGCTTTCTTT. Residues: CASSLGLPESNEAFF.

This clonotype appeared many times. The chain links TRBV27 to TRBJ2-5, with 7 nucleotides matching TRBD1. The trim removed 2 bases at V and 2 bases at J, leaving 8 bases unmatched. Per the germline V gene, CDR1 is MNHEY and CDR2 is SMNVEV (reference sequence). This CDR3 region has 16 residues. CDR3 protein: CASSLRAGGRQETQYF. Written as DNA, the CDR3 is TGTGCCAGCAGTTTAAGGGCAGGGGGTCGGCAAGAGACCCAGTACTTC.

This clonotype was seen at least ten times. The chain couples TRBV7-8 to TRBJ2-2; D remains ambiguous. The V and J ends lost 3 bases and 6 bases respectively, with 11 bases between them. The CDR3 is made up of 14 amino acids. CDR1 and CDR2 (germline): SGHVS, FQNEAQ. CDR3 DNA sequence: TGTGCCAGCAGCTTCTTAGACACGGCCGGGGAGCTGTTTTTT. Translated, it gives CASSFLDTAGELFF.

In its sample, this clonotype was seen many times. The gene calls are TRBV7-2 and TRBJ2-7; 11 bases line up with TRBD1. Germline V CDR1 and CDR2: SGHTA, FQGNSA. This CDR3 has 15 residues. V lost 2 bases and J lost 4; bases outside the gene matches: 4. The DNA for the CDR3 is TGTGCCAGCAGCTTACAGGGACAGGGGGTATACGAGCAGTACTTC. This translates into CASSLQGQGVYEQYF.

The V and J genes are TRBV11-2 and TRBJ2-7; D remains unclear. The CDR3 has 14 residues. Deletions cut 3 bases from V and 2 bases from J, with 11 bases between. CDR1 and CDR2 (germline): SGHAT, FQNNGV. DNA for the CDR3: TGTGCCAGCAGCTTCTTTCGTGGCACCTACGAGCAGTACTTC. Protein sequence: CASSFFRGTYEQYF.

This clonotype was seen at least ten times. CDR3 protein: CASSYSRNYGYTF. The CDR3 nucleotides read TGTGCCAGCAGTTACAGCCGAAACTATGGCTACACCTTC. The genes are TRBV6-6 and TRBJ1-2; no reliable D call. The CDR3 has 13 amino acids. The germline CDR1 and CDR2 sequences are MNHNY and SVGAGI (reference sequence). The ends were cut back, 2 bases at V and 2 bases at J, with 6 bases in the middle.

The chain links TRBV24-1 to TRBJ1-2, with D uncertain. Trimming removed 3 bases from V and 4 bases from J, with 11 bases in between. Germline values: CDR1 KGHDR, CDR2 SFDVKD. The CDR3 contains 14 residues. The CDR3 reads CATSDDKGTYGYTF. DNA of the CDR3: TGTGCCACCAGTGATGATAAAGGAACCTATGGCTACACCTTC.

This clonotype was counted a few times. This sequence joins TRBV20-1 and TRBJ1-1; D is possibly TRBD1 (6 bases). Germline CDR1 DFQATT, CDR2 SNEGSKA (reference sequence). This CDR3 is built from 14 residues. V was shortened by 0 bases and J by 5 bases, with 13 bases between the two germline ends. CDR3 sequence: CSARDAGVNTEAFF. CDR3 nucleotides: TGCAGTGCTAGAGATGCAGGGGTCAATACTGAAGCTTTCTTT.

This clonotype was seen ten or more times. V gene TRBV7-3 combines with J gene TRBJ2-3; 9 bases line up with TRBD2. The V gene's germline CDR1 is SGHTA and CDR2 FQGTGA. V gave up 5 bases and J gave up 3 bases; unmatched junction bases: 3. The CDR3 is 14 amino acids. The CDR3, as DNA: TGTGCCAGCAGCGCGGCGGGGGGGACAGATACGCAGTATTTT. This translates into CASSAAGGTDTQYF.